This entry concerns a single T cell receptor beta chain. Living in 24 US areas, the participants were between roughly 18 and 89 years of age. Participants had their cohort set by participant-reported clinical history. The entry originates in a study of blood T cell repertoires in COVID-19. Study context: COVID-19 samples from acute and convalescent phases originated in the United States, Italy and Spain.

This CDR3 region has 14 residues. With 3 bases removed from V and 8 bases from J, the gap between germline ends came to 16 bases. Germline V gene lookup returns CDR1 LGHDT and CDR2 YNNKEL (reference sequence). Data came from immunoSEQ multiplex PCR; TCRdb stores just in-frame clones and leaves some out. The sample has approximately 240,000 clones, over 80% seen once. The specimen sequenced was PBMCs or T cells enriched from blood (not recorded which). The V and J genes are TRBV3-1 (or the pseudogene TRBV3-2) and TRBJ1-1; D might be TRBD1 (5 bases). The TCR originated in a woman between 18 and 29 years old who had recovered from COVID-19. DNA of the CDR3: TGTGCCAGCAGCCAGGGCCCGGGGACTCCCGAAGCTTTCTTT. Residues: CASSQGPGTPEAFF.